This entry concerns a single T cell receptor beta chain. Trimming stripped 6 bases from V and 5 bases from J, with 16 bases between. This CDR3 is built from 14 residues. Germline V CDR1 and CDR2: MNHEY, SVGAGI. This record belongs to a study of blood T cell repertoires in COVID-19. Study overall: There were acute and convalescent COVID-19 samples, and they came from the United States, Italy and Spain. In each case, the material was cDNA or gDNA derived from T cells, B-cell-depleted T cells, or PBMCs.

TCRdb keeps only in-frame clones here, not all; method: immunoSEQ multiplex PCR. This table has about 150,000 clones, roughly 80% appearing once. This TCR was sampled from a man between 65 and 80 years old with active or convalescent COVID-19. Sequenced input: peripheral blood. The chain recombines TRBV6-5 with TRBJ1-1; no reliable D call. CDR3 DNA sequence: TGTGCCAGCAGCCCCGTGGCCAGAACAACTGAAGCTTTCTTT. It yields the protein CASSPVARTTEAFF.